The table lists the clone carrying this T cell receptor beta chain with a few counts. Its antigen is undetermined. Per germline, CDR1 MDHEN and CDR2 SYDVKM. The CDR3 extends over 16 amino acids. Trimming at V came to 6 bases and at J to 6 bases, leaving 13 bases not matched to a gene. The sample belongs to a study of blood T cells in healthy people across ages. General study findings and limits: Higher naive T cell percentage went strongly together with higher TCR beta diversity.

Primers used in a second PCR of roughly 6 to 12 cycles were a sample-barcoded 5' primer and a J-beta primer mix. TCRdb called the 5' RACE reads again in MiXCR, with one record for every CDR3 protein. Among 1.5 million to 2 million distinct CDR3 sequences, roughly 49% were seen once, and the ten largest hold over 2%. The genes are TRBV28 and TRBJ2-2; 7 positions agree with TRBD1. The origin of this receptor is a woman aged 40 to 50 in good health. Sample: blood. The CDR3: CASSVPGTATAGELFF. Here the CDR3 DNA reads TGTGCCAGCAGCGTGCCAGGGACAGCTACGGCCGGGGAGCTGTTTTTT.